The 13 T cell receptor beta chains below were found in one sample sequenced in a study of T cell responses to AZD1222 COVID-19 vaccine. Clones were sequenced by immunoSEQ multiplex PCR, and TCRdb holds only the in-frame ones, with some missing. The sample carries tens of thousands of clones, about 80% recorded once. The specimen comprised peripheral blood, sampled on day 0 of AZD1222 vaccination. These receptors were collected from an adult in good health.

This sequence joins TRBV2 and TRBJ2-5; D may be TRBD1 (5 bases). Germline assignment: CDR1 SNHLY and CDR2 FYNNEI. The V and J ends lost 0 bases and 9 bases respectively, with 17 bases between them. The CDR3 sequence is 15 residues long. The CDR3 protein is CASSEARAPQGAQYF. Written as DNA, the CDR3 is TGTGCCAGCAGTGAAGCTCGAGCTCCGCAAGGGGCCCAGTACTTC.

The rearrangement joins TRBV19 to TRBJ1-6; D is possibly TRBD1 (5 bases). This CDR3 has 14 residues. V lost 3 bases and J 12 bases, leaving 15 bases between the germline ends. Germline CDR1 reads LNHDA; CDR2 reads SQIVND (reference sequence). The CDR3 here is CASSIAAGHGPLHF. CDR3 sequence (DNA): TGTGCCAGTAGTATCGCTGCGGGGCACGGACCCCTCCACTTT.

This clone appeared once. The CDR3 DNA reads as TGTGCCAGCAGCTTATTGGTTCGAGCGACGAGCTCCTACAATGAGCAGTTCTTC. Its translation: CASSLLVRATSSYNEQFF. V usage is TRBV7-8 and J usage is TRBJ2-1; no definite D call. This CDR3 comprises 18 residues. Trimming left V 2 bases short and J 0 bases short, with 17 bases between. Germline V gene lookup returns CDR1 SGHVS and CDR2 FQNEAQ.

The chain couples TRBV7-2 to TRBJ2-3, with D tentatively TRBD2 (5 bases). Per germline, CDR1 SGHTA and CDR2 FQGNSA. The length of the CDR3 is 15 residues. The germline V and J ends were trimmed by 2 bases and 4 bases, with 13 bases remaining between them. The DNA for the CDR3 is TGTGCCAGCAGCTTACTGGTCTCGGGGTCAGATACGCAGTATTTT. Translated, it gives CASSLLVSGSDTQYF.

This clone rates as medium-sized (0.01 to 0.1%). The J gene is TRBJ2-2, the V gene TRBV6-2 or TRBV6-3, with TRBD2 as a possible D gene (7 bases). Germline V gene sequence: CDR1 MNHEY, CDR2 SVGEGT. There are 15 residues in the CDR3. Trimming pared 5 bases from V and 3 bases from J, leaving 13 bases between. The CDR3 region has the DNA TGTGCCAGCAGTACGGGGGGCCAGGACACCGGGGAGCTGTTTTTT. Translating it yields CASSTGGQDTGELFF.

The chain links TRBV10-2 to TRBJ2-5; D might be TRBD1 (6 bases). The length of the CDR3 is 13 residues. The V gene lost 6 bases and the J gene lost 3 bases, with 11 bases spanning the gap. CDR1 and CDR2 (germline): WSHSY, SAAADI. CDR3 loop: CASRSTGKETQYF. The CDR3 nucleotides read TGCGCCAGCAGATCCACAGGGAAAGAGACCCAGTACTTC.

The chain couples TRBV11-3 to TRBJ2-2; perhaps TRBD1 as D (6 bases). The CDR3 length is 14 residues. The germline V and J ends were trimmed by 1 base and 4 bases, with 7 bases remaining between them. Germline V gene sequence: CDR1 SGHNT, CDR2 YENEEA. CDR3 protein: CASSLGGGTGELFF. The CDR3 DNA sequence: TGTGCCAGCAGCTTAGGAGGGGGCACCGGGGAGCTGTTTTTT.

The sample holds one count of this clone. The rearrangement links TRBV28 to TRBJ1-2; perhaps TRBD1 as D (5 bases). Looked up from germline, CDR1 is MDHEN and CDR2 is SYDVKM. The V end was cut by 2 bases, the J end by 3 bases, with 7 bases between. CDR3 length equals 13 residues. The CDR3 spells CASSLGRDYGYTF. The CDR3 DNA reads TGTGCCAGCAGTTTAGGCAGGGACTATGGCTACACCTTC.

The rearrangement uses TRBV7-6 and TRBJ2-1; D uncertain. Trimming stripped 6 bases from V and 7 bases from J, with 19 bases between. Germline CDR1 SGHVS, CDR2 FNYEAQ. The CDR3 has 15 amino acids. CDR3: CASSKGSLMVNEQFF. CDR3 DNA: TGTGCCAGCAGTAAGGGATCACTTATGGTGAATGAGCAGTTCTTC.

V is TRBV18 and J is TRBJ2-2; 7 bases are a match to TRBD1. With 1 base clipped from V and 5 bases from J, the junction kept 16 bases outside the gene matches. From germline, CDR1 is KGHSH and CDR2 LQKENI. The CDR3 is 19 amino acids. In DNA, the CDR3 is TGTGCCAGCTCACCACGGGTTCCGACAGGGAGCATGGGGACCGGGGAGCTGTTTTTT. Translation gives CASSPRVPTGSMGTGELFF.

The table lists this clone with a count of one. The rearrangement joins TRBV11-2 to TRBJ2-5, with a possible D match to TRBD2 (6 bases). The CDR3 runs 16 residues. Germline CDR1 is SGHAT and CDR2 is FQNNGV. Trimming stripped 2 bases from V and 4 bases from J, with 17 bases between. CDR3 residues: CASSLLLGGAGETQYF. In nucleotides, the CDR3 is TGTGCCAGCAGCTTATTGCTCGGGGGAGCGGGAGAGACCCAGTACTTC.

Comment on this clone: Other DNA sequences in the same sample also yield this CDR3. This rearrangement joins TRBV3-1 (or the pseudogene TRBV3-2) to TRBJ2-1, with D maybe TRBD2 (6 bases). This CDR3 has 12 residues. Trimming shortened V by 4 bases and J by 7 bases, and 8 bases separated the two germline ends. From germline, CDR1 is LGHDT and CDR2 YNNKEL (reference sequence). CDR3 loop: CASSLSGNEQFF. DNA for the CDR3: TGTGCCAGCAGCCTGAGCGGGAATGAGCAGTTCTTC.

The CDR3 nucleotides are TGTGCCAGCAGAGGACAGGGAATCTATGGCTACACCTTC. As protein: CASRGQGIYGYTF. The chain couples TRBV6-5 to TRBJ1-2; TRBD1 matches 8 bases. Looked up from germline, CDR1 is MNHEY and CDR2 is SVGAGI. The CDR3 is 13 amino acids. The ends lost 6 bases at V and 4 bases at J; junction bases unmatched: 4.